This T cell receptor (beta chain) is drawn from a study of identical twins (dated by TCRdb to the mid-2010s). For the study in its entirety: The study deep-sequenced TCR alpha and beta repertoires from monozygotic twins, unrelated adults of various ages and cord blood to test whether fetal clonotypes persist. To rule out contamination, the twin experiments were replicated at different times with different library preparation protocols. Broad study findings and their caveats: Zero-insertion analyses could be partly confounded by invariant T cells such as MAIT and iNKT, though diverse VJ usage argued against such confounding for most clonotypes. A weaker excess of twin sharing was found in beta out-of-frame sequences because the signal-to-noise ratio was lowered by fewer shared sequences. Because the same donors could not be followed over many years, the conclusions depended on cross-sectional statistical analysis. Abundant cord blood beta clonotypes carried fewer insertions; young adult naive repertoires showed a weaker similar trend, while memory repertoires showed none. Compared with coincidental sharing between unrelated individuals, an excess of low generation-probability sequences was observed among out-of-frame TCR alpha sequences shared between twins. In monozygotic twins, recombination models systematically underestimated out-of-frame TCR alpha sharing, but the models matched the sharing seen between unrelated individuals.

CDR1 and CDR2 were assigned from the germline V gene (reference sequence) as DFQATT and SNEGSKA. V lost 2 bases and J lost 3 bases, and the count of bases not matched to a germline gene is 8. The CDR3 contains 16 residues, cysteine and phenylalanine counted. The retained sequence is limited to the CDR3, 48 bases, with the frame set at the first base. The library was prepared using 5' RACE. The instrument was an Illumina HiSeq 2000. A universal primer binding site was introduced by template switching, and a unique molecular identifier was present in the final cDNA, enabling accurate counting of TCR cDNA molecules. Specific primers in the conserved constant-segment region were used to synthesize first-strand cDNA for TCR alpha and beta chains. Each cDNA library was double barcoded, with a SMART-Mk sample barcode plus Illumina barcodes, to control for contamination. TruSeq adapter sequences, together with Illumina sample barcodes, were added in two successive PCR steps. TCR alpha and beta cDNA libraries were sequenced on the Illumina HiSeq platform with custom primers. Per the original workflow: MiGEC processed the raw reads to extract unique molecular identifiers, while MiXCR was used to determine the CDR3 positions. For each individual, recombination models were inferred using an EM algorithm with the repgenHMM and IGoR tools. Shared clonotype analysis was performed with the tcR package in R, normalizing sharing by the product of cloneset sizes. To study raw recombination free of thymic and clonal selection effects, out-of-frame nonproductive sequences were analyzed. TCRdb ran its own pipeline on the public reads, namely fastp trimming at Q25 and MiXCR clone calling, and kept in-frame beta chains. All rows with the same CDR3 protein become a single entry with the most common DNA and genes. It is TCRdb's table, rather than the study itself, that gives the V and J calls and clone size. For this sample there are about 200,000 distinct CDR3 sequences; over 5.5% appear just once. In total, the top ten clones hold 14% to 15% of the sample.

Only healthy Caucasian donors were included. Three pairs of female monozygotic twins, all aged about 18 to 30 years, made up the twin cohort. CD4+ and CD8+ T cell populations were isolated with positive isolation kits from Invitrogen. This clonotype was picked up a small number of times. Its antigen remains undetermined. No base qualities exist here, and no much larger clone lies one base off it. These data were likewise used in another study, on T cells expressing NK-cell markers. Per the second study: In sorted CD3+CD56+NKG2C+, CD3+CD56+NKG2C- and CD3+CD56-NKG2C+ T-cell subsets from about 8 donors, TCR beta-chain repertoires were profiled. Of the eight sequenced donors, seven were found to be HCMV-seropositive and one was found to be HCMV-seronegative. To restrict sorting to alphabetaTCR-expressing T cells, an anti-gammadeltaTCR antibody was added in several experiments. In more than 5 donors, the dominant CD3+CD56+NKG2C+ clonotypes were found to rank among the top 10 CD8+ clonotypes and to make up 1.0-7.0% of CD8+ T cells. Those dominant clonotypes were again the most abundant among CD3+CD56-NKG2C+ cells in a few donors, at roughly 28.3-60.1%. It remained unclear whether the expanded NKG2C-expressing T cell clones were specific for HCMV antigens. Randomly selected healthy volunteers, three men and five women, were used as the eight sequenced donors. A commercial ELISA kit detecting HCMV-specific IgG in serum was used to determine HCMV serostatus. MIGEC was used to demultiplex reads and group the reads by UMI, and MiTCR was used to assemble and quantify clonotypes. To exclude erroneous sequences, any TCR cDNA sequence not supported by at least two reads was discarded. The tcR package was used for downstream repertoire analysis, and clonotypes were matched across fractions by CDR3 nucleotide sequence plus V segment. VDJmatch was used to annotate antigen specificity against VDJdb, with one amino acid substitution allowed in CDR3.

This receptor was identified in a woman between 18 and 30 years old in good health. The rearranged segments are TRBV20-1 and TRBJ2-2, and 8 junction bases match TRBD2. Sequencing used CD8+ T cells sorted from blood. The nucleotides are TGCAGTGCTAGACCTAAAGCGGGGGCTTACACCGGGGAGCTGTTTTTT. This codes for CSARPKAGAYTGELFF.